These 29 T cell receptor beta chains share one sample of origin, sequenced in a study of blood T cell repertoires in COVID-19. The repertoire was sequenced with immunoSEQ multiplex PCR; TCRdb's copy has only in-frame clones and lacks some. The data contain approximately 210,000 clones, more than 70% of them seen just once; the ten biggest clones take up 5.5% to 7%. The sequenced material came from peripheral blood. Source of these receptors: a woman in her thirties or forties who had recovered from COVID-19.

This CDR3 reads CASAGGYYNEQFF. CDR3 nucleotide sequence: TGTGCCAGCGCTGGGGGGTACTACAATGAGCAGTTCTTC. The chain is built from TRBV28 and TRBJ2-1; D possibly corresponds to TRBD2 (6 bases). This CDR3 is built from 13 residues. Germline assignment: CDR1 MDHEN and CDR2 SYDVKM. V was trimmed by 8 bases and J by 3 bases, leaving 11 bases between them.

This clone has a handful of counts. The chain has TRBV7-8 and TRBJ2-7, with a tentative D call TRBD2 (5 bases). The germline V gene has CDR1 SGHVS and CDR2 FQNEAQ. V dropped 4 bases and J dropped 0 bases, with 13 bases sitting between them. This CDR3 is built from 15 residues. CDR3 sequence (DNA): TGTGCCAGCAGCTCCCTTCCCGGGAACTCCTACGAGCAGTACTTC. This codes for CASSSLPGNSYEQYF.

The J gene is TRBJ1-4, the V gene TRBV2; 11 bases are shared with TRBD1. CDR3 size: 15 residues. Germline V gene lookup returns CDR1 SNHLY and CDR2 FYNNEI. With V trimmed by 6 bases and J by 1 base, 1 base remained unmatched. The CDR3 DNA is TGTGCCAGCAGGGACAGGGGGCAAACTAATGAAAAACTGTTTTTT. Translated, it gives CASRDRGQTNEKLFF.

The chain uses TRBV9 and TRBJ1-2; D is uncertain. V dropped 0 bases and J dropped 5 bases, with 14 bases sitting between them. Per the germline V gene, CDR1 is SGDLS and CDR2 is YYNGEE. This CDR3 has 15 residues. The CDR3 DNA sequence: TGTGCCAGCAGCGTAGAGCCCTCTCAAACTTATGGCTACACCTTC. Amino acid sequence: CASSVEPSQTYGYTF.

The rearrangement uses TRBV19 and TRBJ1-1; D unresolved. V dropped 7 bases and J dropped 4 bases, with 13 bases sitting between them. There are 13 residues in the CDR3. Germline V gene data show CDR1 as LNHDA and CDR2 as SQIVND (reference sequence). The CDR3 nucleotides are TGTGCCAGTATTAACGACCGGGGCACTGAAGCTTTCTTT. Translated, it gives CASINDRGTEAFF.

The V call is TRBV7-2, the J call TRBJ2-5; 12 bases are shared with TRBD2. Germline V CDR1 and CDR2: SGHTA, FQGNSA. After removal of 5 bases from V and 3 bases from J, the junction contained 13 bases not matched to a gene. The CDR3 sequence is 18 residues long. CDR3 DNA: TGTGCCAGCAGCCCCTCGCGGCTAGCGGGAGGGCCCGAAGAGACCCAGTACTTC. Its translation: CASSPSRLAGGPEETQYF.

This chain connects TRBV7-8 to TRBJ2-3; 8 bases map to TRBD2. The CDR3 has 16 residues. J was trimmed by 1 base and V by 6 bases; bases with no gene match: 9. Germline CDR1 SGHVS, CDR2 FQNEAQ. CDR3 protein: CASRRSGRGGTDTQYF. CDR3 DNA sequence: TGTGCCAGCAGGCGAAGCGGGAGAGGGGGCACAGATACGCAGTATTTT.

CDR3 loop: CSVVPGVNTEAFF. DNA for the CDR3: TGCAGCGTTGTGCCAGGGGTGAACACTGAAGCTTTCTTT. The gene calls are TRBV29-1 and TRBJ1-1; D may be TRBD1 (6 bases). The V and J ends lost 4 bases and 0 bases respectively, with 9 bases between them. Germline V CDR1 and CDR2: SQVTM, ANQGSEA. This CDR3 contains 13 residues.

V gene TRBV6-2 or TRBV6-3 combines with J gene TRBJ1-6, with a possible D match to TRBD1 (5 bases). The CDR3 runs 17 residues. Trimming shortened V by 7 bases and J by 5 bases, and 21 bases separated the two germline ends. Germline CDR1 and CDR2: MNHEY and SVGEGT. CDR3 DNA sequence: TGTGCCAGCAACCCCAGGGCCGACGGCGTGGATAATTCACCCCTCCACTTT. This encodes CASNPRADGVDNSPLHF.

The gene calls are TRBV5-1 and TRBJ2-7, with TRBD2 matching 12 bases. The CDR3 extends over 14 amino acids. V lost 2 bases to trimming and J lost 7 bases; unmatched junction nucleotides: 4. The germline gives CDR1 SGHRS, CDR2 YFSETQ. This CDR3 is CASSFLAGGREQYF. The CDR3, as DNA: TGCGCCAGCAGCTTCCTAGCGGGAGGGCGTGAGCAGTACTTC. Full variable domain (rest looked up from reference TRBV5-1 and TRBJ2-7): KAGVTQTPRYLIKTRGQQVTLSCSPISGHRSVSWYQQTPGQGLQFLFEYFSETQRNKGNFPGRFSGRQFSNSRSEMNVSTLELGDSALYLCASSFLAGGREQYFGPGTRLTVT.

The chain carries TRBV12-3 or TRBV12-4 and TRBJ1-1; 7 bases map to TRBD1. J gave up 3 bases and V 6 bases, and 4 bases lay outside the gene matches. The CDR3 is 13 residues long. In DNA form, the CDR3 reads TGTGCCAGCAGCTCAGACAGGGACACTGAAGCTTTCTTT. It codes for CASSSDRDTEAFF.

This chain links TRBV7-6 with TRBJ2-2; D is possibly TRBD1 (5 bases). V was shortened by 4 bases and J by 1 base, with 10 bases between the two germline ends. This CDR3 region has 15 residues. Germline V gives CDR1 SGHVS, CDR2 FNYEAQ. DNA of the CDR3: TGTGCCAGCAGCTCACGTCAGGGGAACACCGGGGAGCTGTTTTTT. Amino acids: CASSSRQGNTGELFF.

This clone came up a few times. The CDR3 DNA follows: TGTGCCAGCAGTGCCGCGACCGGACAGGTTGAAGCTTTCTTT. Residues: CASSAATGQVEAFF. This chain links TRBV2 with TRBJ1-1, with 7 bases matching TRBD1. V lost 4 bases, J lost 7 bases, and 9 bases stayed unmatched. The germline gives CDR1 SNHLY, CDR2 FYNNEI. The CDR3 runs 14 residues.

J is TRBJ1-1 and V is TRBV5-1; tentatively, D is TRBD1 (6 bases). Trimming took 0 bases from V and 7 from J, leaving 16 bases between them. Germline V CDR1 and CDR2: SGHRS, YFSETQ. CDR3 length: 15 amino acids. CDR3: CASSLGSTGSGEAFF. The CDR3 DNA reads as TGCGCCAGCAGCTTGGGCTCTACAGGGAGTGGTGAAGCTTTCTTT.

The chain links TRBV24-1 to TRBJ2-2, with D tentatively TRBD1 (6 bases). CDR3 size: 16 residues. The V gene's germline CDR1 is KGHDR and CDR2 SFDVKD. Trimming left V 1 base short and J 6 bases short, with 14 bases between. The DNA for the CDR3 is TGTGCCACCAGTGATTTCGGCAGGGGATTGGCCGGGGAGCTGTTTTTT. It yields the protein CATSDFGRGLAGELFF.

This clone was found a few times. The J gene is TRBJ2-7, the V gene TRBV28, with TRBD2 as a possible D gene (6 bases). Germline V gene lookup returns CDR1 MDHEN and CDR2 SYDVKM. Trimming took 7 bases from V and 0 from J, leaving 16 bases between them. The CDR3 contains 15 residues. CDR3 bases: TGTGCCAGCATCCGGGGCGGGACGCACTCCTACGAGCAGTACTTC. Protein product: CASIRGGTHSYEQYF.

The chain couples TRBV11-3 to TRBJ2-7; TRBD2 is a possible D gene (6 bases). Germline CDR1 SGHNT, CDR2 YENEEA. The CDR3 spans 13 residues. The V and J ends lost 3 bases and 7 bases respectively, with 13 bases between them. In nucleotides, the CDR3 is TGTGCCAGCAGCTTTAGCGCGGAGGGGGAGCAGTACTTC. Translated, it gives CASSFSAEGEQYF.

V gene TRBV28 combines with J gene TRBJ2-5; D gene ambiguous. V was pared by 2 bases and J by 9 bases, with 19 bases between. The CDR3 length is 15 residues. Germline CDR1 and CDR2: MDHEN and SYDVKM. CDR3 protein: CASSLDPSWVVAQYF. CDR3 DNA sequence: TGTGCCAGCAGTTTAGACCCTAGTTGGGTGGTTGCCCAGTACTTC. Full variable domain (rest looked up from reference TRBV28 and TRBJ2-5): DVKVTQSSRYLVKRTGEKVFLECVQDMDHENMFWYRQDPGLGLRLIYFSYDVKMKEKGDIPEGYSVSREKKERFSLILESASTNQTSMYLCASSLDPSWVVAQYFGPGTRLLVL.

The chain joins TRBV18 to TRBJ1-5, with unresolved D. The CDR3 contains 15 residues. Between the trimmed V and J ends, which lost 1 base and 1 base, there was a span of 8 bases. Germline assignment: CDR1 KGHSH and CDR2 LQKENI. CDR3 coding DNA: TGTGCCAGCTCACCACTCGCAGGAAGCAATCAGCCCCAGCATTTT. This gives the protein CASSPLAGSNQPQHF. Full variable domain (outside the CDR3, taken from reference TRBV18 and TRBJ1-5): NAGVMQNPRHLVRRRGQEARLRCSPMKGHSHVYWYRQLPEEGLKFMVYLQKENIIDESGMPKERFSAEFPKEGPSILRIQQVVRGDSAAYFCASSPLAGSNQPQHFGDGTRLSIL.

This rearrangement joins TRBV12-3 or TRBV12-4 to TRBJ2-5; the D is unclear. Trimming took off 3 bases at V and 2 bases at J, with 4 bases between the two ends. The CDR3 covers 12 residues. Written as DNA, the CDR3 is TGTGCCAGCAGTTTGAGTCAAGAGACCCAGTACTTC. Amino acids: CASSLSQETQYF.

This chain joins TRBV27 and TRBJ2-7; D might be TRBD1 (5 bases). The V end was cut by 3 bases, the J end by 0 bases, with 15 bases between. In germline, CDR1 is MNHEY, CDR2 SMNVEV (reference sequence). The CDR3 is 16 residues long. As DNA, the CDR3 is TGTGCCAGCAGTTTTCAAGGACAAGCCTTCTCCTACGAGCAGTACTTC. Translating gives CASSFQGQAFSYEQYF.

The J gene is TRBJ2-5, the V gene TRBV5-1; 9 positions agree with TRBD2. The ends lost 4 bases at V and 7 bases at J; junction bases unmatched: 8. CDR3 length equals 14 residues. CDR1 SGHRS and CDR2 YFSETQ come from the germline V gene. The CDR3 is CASSPRTSEGTQYF. CDR3 nucleotide sequence: TGCGCCAGCAGCCCCCGGACTAGCGAGGGGACCCAGTACTTC.

The rearrangement uses TRBV5-1 and TRBJ1-1; maybe TRBD1 (5 bases). The CDR3 length is 14 residues. Trimming removed 4 bases from V and 2 bases from J, with 12 bases in between. Germline lookup yields CDR1 SGHRS and CDR2 YFSETQ. This chain's CDR3 is CASSGGTENTEAFF. The CDR3 coding sequence is TGCGCCAGCAGCGGGGGGACGGAAAACACTGAAGCTTTCTTT.

Points on this clone: Other nucleotide sequences in the sample specify the same CDR3. The rearrangement joins TRBV5-6 to TRBJ1-3, with 8 bases aligning to TRBD1. The J segment lost 4 bases and the V segment lost 0 bases, leaving 3 bases of the junction unmatched. The CDR3 has 15 residues. Germline loops: CDR1 SGHDT, CDR2 YYEEEE. CDR3 DNA: TGTGCCAGCAGCTTGGGACAGGGGTTCGGAAACACCATATATTTT. As protein: CASSLGQGFGNTIYF.

This clone was found once. The V and J genes are TRBV18 and TRBJ1-4, with 9 nucleotides matching TRBD1. The J segment lost 12 bases and the V segment lost 3 bases, leaving 8 bases of the junction unmatched. There are 14 residues in the CDR3. Looked up from germline, CDR1 is KGHSH and CDR2 is LQKENI. CDR3 sequence: CASSPYRGRLELFF. CDR3 DNA: TGTGCCAGCTCACCGTACAGGGGGCGATTAGAACTGTTTTTT.

The chain has TRBV3-1 (or the pseudogene TRBV3-2) and TRBJ1-2, with D unresolved. This CDR3 contains 16 residues. V shed 6 bases and J shed 8 bases, with 25 bases lying between them. Germline-derived CDR1 and CDR2 are LGHDT and YNNKEL (reference sequence). CDR3 sequence reads: CASRHTLGMDAGGYTF. The CDR3 coding sequence is TGTGCCAGCAGACACACCTTAGGGATGGATGCGGGCGGCTACACCTTC.

The J gene is TRBJ2-1, the V gene TRBV3-1 (or the pseudogene TRBV3-2); 8 nucleotides match TRBD2. Trimming took 2 bases from V and 6 from J; bases not matched to a gene: 12. The CDR3 is 17 residues long. Germline V gene data show CDR1 as LGHDT and CDR2 as YNNKEL (reference sequence). The CDR3 coding sequence is TGTGCCAGCAGCCAAATAGGGGCTGCGGGAGGAGGCAATGAGCAGTTCTTC. Its translation: CASSQIGAAGGGNEQFF.

The chain has TRBV11-3 and TRBJ2-1, with a weak D call TRBD2 (5 bases). V dropped 6 bases and J dropped 0 bases, with 15 bases sitting between them. This CDR3 comprises 16 residues. Germline-derived CDR1 and CDR2 are SGHNT and YENEEA. CDR3 nucleotide sequence: TGTGCCAGCAGTTTTGGACTGACGAGCTCCTACAATGAGCAGTTCTTC. Amino acids: CASSFGLTSSYNEQFF.

The rearrangement uses TRBV6-2 or TRBV6-3 and TRBJ2-7; 8 nucleotides match TRBD1. This CDR3 has 15 amino acids. From germline, CDR1 is MNHEY and CDR2 SVGEGT. Trimming took 2 bases from V and 6 from J; bases not matched to a gene: 9. The CDR3 bases are TGTGCCAGCAGTTACGGTGGGACAGGCGTCCGCGAGCAGTACTTC. Encoded protein: CASSYGGTGVREQYF.